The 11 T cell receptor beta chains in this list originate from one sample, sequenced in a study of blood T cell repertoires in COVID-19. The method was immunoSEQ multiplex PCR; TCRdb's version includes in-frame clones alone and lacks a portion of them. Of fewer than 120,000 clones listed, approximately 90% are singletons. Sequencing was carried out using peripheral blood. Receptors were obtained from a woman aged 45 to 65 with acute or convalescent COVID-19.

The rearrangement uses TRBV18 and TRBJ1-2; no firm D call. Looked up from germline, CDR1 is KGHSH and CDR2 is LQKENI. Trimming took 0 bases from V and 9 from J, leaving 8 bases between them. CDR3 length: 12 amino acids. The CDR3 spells CASSPPGRRYTF. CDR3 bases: TGTGCCAGCTCACCACCGGGCAGACGCTACACCTTC.

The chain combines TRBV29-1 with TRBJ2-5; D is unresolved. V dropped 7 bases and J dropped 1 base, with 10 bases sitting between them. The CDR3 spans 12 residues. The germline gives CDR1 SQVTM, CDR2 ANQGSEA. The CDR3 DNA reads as TGCAGCGCGCAAACTGGCCAAGAGACCCAGTACTTC. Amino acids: CSAQTGQETQYF.

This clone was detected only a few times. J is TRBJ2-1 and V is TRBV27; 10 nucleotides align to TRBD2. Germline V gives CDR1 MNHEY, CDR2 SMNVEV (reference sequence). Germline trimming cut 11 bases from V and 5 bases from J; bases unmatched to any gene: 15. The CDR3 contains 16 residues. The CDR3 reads CAASGRAFPNHNEQFF. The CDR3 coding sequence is TGTGCCGCGAGCGGGAGGGCCTTCCCAAATCACAATGAGCAGTTCTTC.

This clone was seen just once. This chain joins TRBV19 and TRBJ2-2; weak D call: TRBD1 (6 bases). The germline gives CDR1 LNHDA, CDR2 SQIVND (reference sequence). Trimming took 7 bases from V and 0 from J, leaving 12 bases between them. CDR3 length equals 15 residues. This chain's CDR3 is CASKKGHSNTGELFF. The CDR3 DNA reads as TGTGCCAGTAAGAAGGGACACTCGAACACCGGGGAGCTGTTTTTT.

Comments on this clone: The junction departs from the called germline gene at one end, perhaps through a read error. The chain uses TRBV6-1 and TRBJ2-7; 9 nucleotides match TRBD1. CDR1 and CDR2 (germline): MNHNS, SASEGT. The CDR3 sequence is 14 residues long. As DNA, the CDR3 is TGTGCCAGCAGCGAAGACAGGGGGGCCGGCAAGCAGTACTTC. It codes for CASSEDRGAGKQYF.

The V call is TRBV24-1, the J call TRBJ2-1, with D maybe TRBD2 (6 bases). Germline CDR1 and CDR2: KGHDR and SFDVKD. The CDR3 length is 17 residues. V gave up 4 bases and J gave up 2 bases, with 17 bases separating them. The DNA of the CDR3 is TGTGCCACCAGTGACGCCACGCGCGGGGAGACCTACAATGAGCAGTTCTTC. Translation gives CATSDATRGETYNEQFF.

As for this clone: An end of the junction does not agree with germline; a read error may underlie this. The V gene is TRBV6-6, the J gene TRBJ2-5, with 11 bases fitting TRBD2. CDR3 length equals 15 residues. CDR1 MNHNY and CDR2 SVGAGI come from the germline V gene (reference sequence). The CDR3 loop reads CANSLLAGESETQYF. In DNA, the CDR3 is TGTGCCAACAGTTTACTAGCGGGAGAGAGTGAGACCCAGTACTTC.

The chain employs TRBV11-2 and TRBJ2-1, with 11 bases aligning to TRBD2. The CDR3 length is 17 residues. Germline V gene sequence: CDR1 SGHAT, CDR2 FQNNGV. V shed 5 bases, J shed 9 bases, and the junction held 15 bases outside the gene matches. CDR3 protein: CASSLGVTSGIAGEQFF. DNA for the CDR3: TGTGCCAGCAGCCTAGGGGTGACTAGCGGGATAGCCGGTGAGCAGTTCTTC.

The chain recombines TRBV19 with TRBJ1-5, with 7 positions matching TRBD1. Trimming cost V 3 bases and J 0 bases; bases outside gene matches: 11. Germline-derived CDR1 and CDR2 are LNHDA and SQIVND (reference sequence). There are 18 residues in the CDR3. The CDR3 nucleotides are TGTGCCAGTAGTATTCGGGGGACAGAGCAATATAGCAATCAGCCCCAGCATTTT. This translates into CASSIRGTEQYSNQPQHF. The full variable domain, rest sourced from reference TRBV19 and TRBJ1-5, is DGGITQSPKYLFRKEGQNVTLSCEQNLNHDAMYWYRQDPGQGLRLIYYSQIVNDFQKGDIAEGYSVSREKKESFPLTVTSAQKNPTAFYLCASSIRGTEQYSNQPQHFGDGTRLSIL.

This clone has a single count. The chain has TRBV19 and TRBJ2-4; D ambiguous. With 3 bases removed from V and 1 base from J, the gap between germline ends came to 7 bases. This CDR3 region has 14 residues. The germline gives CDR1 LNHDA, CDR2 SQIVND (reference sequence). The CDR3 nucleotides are TGTGCCAGTAGTATTGACACGGCCAAAAACATTCAGTACTTC. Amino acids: CASSIDTAKNIQYF.

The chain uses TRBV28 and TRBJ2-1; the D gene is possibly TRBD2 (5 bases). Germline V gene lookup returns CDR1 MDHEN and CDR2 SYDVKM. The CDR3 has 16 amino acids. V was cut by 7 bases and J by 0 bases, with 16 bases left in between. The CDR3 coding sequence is TGTGCCAGCACCACGATAGCGCCGAGCTCCTACAATGAGCAGTTCTTC. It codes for CASTTIAPSSYNEQFF. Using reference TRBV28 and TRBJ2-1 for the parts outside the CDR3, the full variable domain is DVKVTQSSRYLVKRTGEKVFLECVQDMDHENMFWYRQDPGLGLRLIYFSYDVKMKEKGDIPEGYSVSREKKERFSLILESASTNQTSMYLCASTTIAPSSYNEQFFGPGTRLTVL.